The text below deals with one TCR beta chain. Antigen specificity is unknown. This sample was taken from a study of cytomegalovirus exposure and HLA in healthy donors. Overall study: Later analysis reported that the roughly 120 validation repertoires shared the platform of the 650 to 700 first-cohort repertoires.

The data were produced by immunoSEQ multiplex PCR, yet TCRdb's version contains in-frame clones alone and is incomplete. The repertoire consists of approximately 65,000 clones, with 95% to 97% occurring once and the leading ten covering 2% to 2.5%. Study-level points and caveats: Specific recognition of CMV antigens was confirmed in vitro for a few chains (all CMV-associated). Most TCR sequences proved rare, with some public TCRs found in many donors.

While the first cohort had 600 to 850 subjects, the donors belonged to the separate validation cohort of over a hundred subjects. The sequenced sample consisted of PBMCs. The source of this sequence is a man younger than 35 in good health and CMV-seronegative.

In DNA, the CDR3 is TGTGCCAGCAGTGAATATGCCAGTTCTAACTATGGCTACACCTTC. Its translation: CASSEYASSNYGYTF. The chain uses TRBV2 and TRBJ1-2; D not resolved. The CDR3 is 15 residues long. V lost 2 bases and J 0 bases, leaving 10 bases between the germline ends. Germline V gives CDR1 SNHLY, CDR2 FYNNEI.